This T cell receptor beta chain was captured in a study of T cells in Graves' hyperthyroidism and ophthalmopathy. From RNA transcripts, TCR beta CDR3 regions were amplified. When the TCR CDR3 underwent first-round RT-PCR, the HTBI primer set was used. Via MiXCR, TCRdb re-called the multiplex PCR reads, giving one row per CDR3 protein. The sample consists of some 510,000 distinct CDR3 sequences, around 20% of them appearing once. Broader study findings: Blood also contained most expanded thyroid clonotypes above 0.001.

Ten or more counts support this clonotype. The antigen is not known. The V end lost 6 bases, the J end lost 15 bases, and 18 bases lay between the germline ends. This CDR3 is built from 12 residues. Germline CDR1 is LNHDA and CDR2 is SQIVND (reference sequence). About 10 ml of fresh peripheral blood supplied the PBMCs. This rearrangement joins TRBV19 to TRBJ1-5; D unresolved. The clonotype originates from a man between 18 and 29 years old with Graves' hyperthyroidism. The material sequenced was blood. CDR3 residues: CASRSVAESWHF. CDR3 DNA: TGTGCCAGTAGATCGGTGGCAGAAAGTTGGCATTTT.